This TCR beta chain appears in the sequencing data of a study of technical replicates of blood from several donors. The protocol was immunoSEQ multiplex PCR, while the TCRdb copy is restricted to in-frame clones and leaves out a portion. The table lists tens of thousands of clones, around 94% of them singletons. CDR3 size: 15 residues. V lost 1 base and J lost 6, with 13 bases in between. Germline CDR1 is MGHRA and CDR2 is YSYEKL. Sequences were obtained from T cells isolated from PBMCs. This TCR was sampled from a human donor in good health. The chain carries TRBV4-1 and TRBJ1-5; unclear D gene. CDR3 loop: CASSQVYVSGQPQHF. The DNA of the CDR3 is TGCGCCAGCAGCCAAGTCTACGTATCGGGTCAGCCCCAGCATTTT.